This TCR beta chain was identified during a study of prognosis after radiotherapy for stage I lung cancer (TCRdb year 2021). Study-wide context: Between early 2018 and early 2019, some 20 patients with stage I NSCLC were enrolled in Nanjing, China. Fourteen of the patients were found to have newly diagnosed primary stage I lung tumors, and about five were living with oligometastatic NSCLC after surgical resection of the primary tumor. Every patient was deemed medically inoperable, more than ten because of comorbidities and about seven because they refused surgery. The cohort comprised more than 10 men and roughly 6 women with a median age of nearly 75 years, ranging from roughly 53 to 84 years. About a dozen patients had adenocarcinoma and several had squamous cell carcinoma as the tumor histology. Using image-guided IMRT or VMAT, SBRT was delivered in 3 to 5 fractions at a biologically effective dose of at least 100 Gy. No patient received concurrent therapy alongside SBRT. Four of the 19 patients developed distant metastases after SBRT, at a median of about seven months; the other 15 showed no significant progression. The study profiled peripheral blood TCR beta repertoires from stage I NSCLC patients before and after stereotactic body radiotherapy and related them to distant failure. For each of the 20 or so patients, one blood sample was taken before SBRT and one after, so the study sequenced about 40 samples in total. What the authors observed across the whole study: Differences in TRBV and TRBJ usage frequencies by metastasis status were reportedly observed in two V genes at baseline and in ten or so V and two J genes after SBRT. None of the reported P values were adjusted for multiple comparisons. Post-SBRT Shannon entropy and its change from baseline were lower in patients who developed distant metastases; baseline Shannon entropy was not associated with metastases. Unique TCR clone counts fell after SBRT (median about 9,800 before versus about 7,100 after; Wilcoxon paired P=0.011). Whether the expanded TCR clones were tumor-specific was not determined. The study was limited by its small cohort and short follow-up, and the findings require independent validation.

Two rounds of multiplex PCR were used to amplify the TCR beta CDR3 region from genomic DNA. The first PCR round used primers specific to each TRBV and TRBJ gene, and the primer sequences were filed in Chinese patent CN105087789A. The second PCR round used universal primers. The Roche High Pure PCR Template Preparation Kit was used to extract genomic DNA from frozen PBMCs. The libraries underwent paired-end sequencing with 151 bp reads on an Illumina HiSeq 3000. In the authors' own workflow: Raw reads lacking the multiplex PCR primer sequences were removed with CutAdapt. Using PEAR, the high-quality paired reads were merged into contigs. By aligning each contig to reference sequences, MiXCR assigned the TRB V, D and J gene segments to that contig. CDR3 sequences were clustered by base quality and sequence similarity to remove sequencing errors. Shannon entropy, normalized by the natural log of the productive TCR sequence number, served as the measure of diversity. Clonality was defined as one minus Shannon entropy divided by the natural log of the number of unique clonotypes. Progression-free survival cut-offs for repertoire metrics were chosen using the Youden index of ROC curves, with analyses run in R 3.5.3. TCRdb reran the public reads through fastp at Q25 and MiXCR, keeping productive beta chains. CDR3 protein sequences are deduplicated, and each keeps its most common genes and DNA. The V and J calls shown here were made by TCRdb, not taken from the authors' results. Present in this sample are some 36,000 distinct CDR3 sequences, less than 25% of which were seen just once. Less than 30% of the sample goes to the ten largest clones.

All patients had node-negative disease on CT and PET/CT, and none had a history of other malignancies or had previously received chemotherapy or radiotherapy. At each of the two time points, roughly 6.5 milliliters of peripheral venous blood were collected into EDTA tubes. Ficoll-Paque Plus density-gradient centrifugation was used to isolate PBMCs. Right after collection, samples were kept at -80 degrees C until analysis. Worth noting for this clonotype: Its antigen is still unknown. Per-base quality was not reported, and no clone a single base away is much larger than it.

The trim is 2 bases for V and 7 bases for J, with a gap of 9 bases between the germline ends. As encoded in the germline V gene, CDR1 is MDHEN while CDR2 is SYDVKM. The CDR3 has 13 amino acids, counting the end cysteine and phenylalanine. Solely the CDR3 DNA is kept, with 39 bases framed from the first base. The sequence joins TRBV28 to TRBJ2-1; the D gene lacks a confident call. The material sequenced was PBMCs, taken before or after stereotactic body radiation therapy (not recorded which). The origin of this receptor is a donor at least 50 years old with non-small cell lung cancer. The CDR3 protein: CASSLVQENEQFF. The nucleotide sequence is TGTGCCAGCAGTTTAGTCCAGGAGAATGAGCAGTTCTTC.